The source of this T cell receptor beta chain is a study of cytomegalovirus exposure and HLA in healthy donors. Study as a whole: An earlier analysis identified more than 90 million unique TCR beta sequences in 150 million to 200 million T cells.

Study-level points and caveats: According to an earlier analysis, most TCR beta V segments yielded productive rearrangements about 90% or about 30% of the time. More clonal expansion characterized HLA-associated TCR beta chains than equally common others in a later analysis. Follow-up analysis later connected one missense variant in DCLRE1C with trimming of TCR beta V- and J-genes.

On this clone: Its antigen is not known.

Germline loops: CDR1 ENHRY, CDR2 SYGVKD. The CDR3 consists of 14 residues. Trimming left V 10 bases short and J 1 base short, with 16 bases between. 60 Vbeta and 13 Jbeta primers were used in PCR. Sequencing used immunoSEQ multiplex PCR; TCRdb keeps in-frame clones, though not all of them. Among about 67,000 clones listed, 65% to 70% were seen once. The rearrangement joins TRBV10-3 to TRBJ2-5, with D possibly TRBD1 on 7 matching bases. The sequence derives from a woman in her twenties or thirties in good health and CMV-seronegative. Material: PBMCs. CDR3 coding DNA: TGTGCCACATCGGGGGCAGGGGGCCAAGAGACCCAGTACTTC. Translating it yields CATSGAGGQETQYF.